The entry that follows covers one T cell receptor (beta chain) sequence. No antigen is known for it. The CDR3 loop spans 17 amino acids. Trimming at V came to 3 bases and at J to 0 bases, leaving 7 bases not matched to a gene. Looked up from germline, CDR1 is DFQATT and CDR2 is SNEGSKA (reference sequence). The data originate from a study of response to subunit inactivated influenza vaccine. Points from the study as a whole: The authors suggested that few new T cells are recruited per seasonal influenza vaccination.

TCRdb redid the calling of the RT-PCR reads with MiXCR, one entry per CDR3 protein. The table shows a few hundred thousand distinct CDR3 sequences, with approximately 15% occurring only once. The receptor was isolated from a man between 45 and 60 years old who received an inactivated influenza vaccine. This specimen was PBMCs from blood, taken about 11 days after vaccination. The chain links TRBV20-1 to TRBJ2-1, with 11 positions matching TRBD2. The CDR3 loop is CSARASGRPSSYNEQFF. CDR3 nucleotide sequence: TGCAGTGCTAGGGCTAGCGGGAGGCCGAGCTCCTACAATGAGCAGTTCTTC.